This entry concerns a single TCR beta chain. Its antigen is unidentified. The CDR3 runs to 13 residues. Between the trimmed V and J ends, which lost 5 bases and 7 bases, there was a span of 12 bases. Germline values: CDR1 SGHVS, CDR2 FNYEAQ. The Oncomine TCR Beta short-read assay generated sequence data from the DNA of cultured CD4+ T cells. TCRdb reprocessed the PCR reads with MiXCR, giving one entry per CDR3 protein. The sample shows around 10,000 distinct CDR3 sequences, around three fifths of them seen only once. This record comes from a study of vaccination and CD4 T cells after COVID-19. Specified treatment: approximately nine-day PBMC culture with coronavirus spike peptide pools or control peptides (ViraFEST assay).

Sequencing used CD4+ T cells from blood, cultured in vitro. This chain links TRBV7-6 with TRBJ1-5; no definite D call. The source of this sequence is a human donor who had recovered from COVID-19. DNA for the CDR3: TGTGCCAGCAGCCGCAGAGAAGGGCAGCCCCAGCATTTT. Protein product: CASSRREGQPQHF.